The T cell receptor (beta chain) under discussion was sequenced for a study of regulatory and conventional T cells in RAG deficiency. Blood CD4+ CD25-low CD127-high conventional T cells supplied the genomic DNA template. Germline CDR1 is KGHSH and CDR2 is LQKENI. CDR3 length: 15 amino acids. As regards this clone: The germline gene is not matched at one end of the junction; a read error may be the cause.

Libraries were prepared by immunoSEQ multiplex PCR; TCRdb keeps only in-frame clonotypes and omits some of them. In the table there are around 950 clones, 65% to 85% of which are singletons. Sequenced: CD4+ effector T cells sorted from blood. This receptor was identified in a human donor with RAG deficiency presenting as combined immunodeficiency. V gene TRBV18 combines with J gene TRBJ1-5; D is ambiguous. CDR3 in amino acids: CASSSPRAKGQPQHF. The CDR3 bases are TGTGCCAGCTCATCACCGAGGGCGAAAGGCCAGCCCCAGCATTTT.